Listed below are T cell receptor beta chains from one sample, sequenced in a study of control samples from healthy donors and cancer patients. Measured with immunoSEQ multiplex PCR; TCRdb has only the in-frame clones, and not every one. The sample contains approximately 130,000 clones, approximately 88% of which appear only once. Sequenced sample: blood. The receptors were sampled from a man aged 45 to 65 in good health. Both conserved end residues are part of each CDR3. Fields, in order: J gene, V gene, clone size, D gene, CDR3 protein, CDR3 DNA. A D gene is named only where the DNA matches it firmly. Clone size, where shown, is once, few, many, or a class for clones that have expanded.

>TRBJ1-2|TRBV11-3|-|-
CASSLVGRGYGYTF
TGTGCCAGCAGCTTAGTGGGGCGCGGCTATGGCTACACCTTC
>TRBJ1-3|TRBV19|-|-
CASSVPSGNTIYF
TGTGCCAGTTCGGTACCCTCTGGAAACACCATATATTTT
>TRBJ1-2|TRBV5-1|-|-
CASSLVGMEGYTF
TGCGCCAGCAGCTTGGTGGGCATGGAAGGCTACACCTTC
>TRBJ2-2|TRBV7-9|-|-
CASSLSGTGELFF
TGTGCCAGCAGCTTATCAGGCACCGGGGAGCTGTTTTTT
>TRBJ2-3|TRBV7-6|-|TRBD2
CASSLGLAGGLTDTQYF
TGTGCCAGCAGCTTAGGACTAGCGGGGGGGCTCACAGATACGCAGTATTTT
>TRBJ2-7|TRBV11-2|-|-
CASSLDLPQGHSSYEQYF
TGTGCCAGCAGCTTAGACCTTCCCCAGGGTCACAGCTCCTACGAGCAGTACTTC
>TRBJ2-3|TRBV13|once|-
CASSPGSMISTDTQYF
TGTGCCAGCAGCCCCGGGAGCATGATTAGCACAGATACGCAGTATTTT
>TRBJ1-5|TRBV5-4|-|-
CASSLGRGIPSGQPQHF
TGTGCCAGCAGCTTGGGTAGGGGTATCCCTTCTGGGCAGCCCCAGCATTTT
>TRBJ2-3|TRBV5-4|-|-
CASSYQGGTDTQYF
TGTGCCAGCAGCTATCAGGGAGGCACAGATACGCAGTATTTT
>TRBJ2-1|TRBV13|-|TRBD2
CASSERGPYNEQFF
TGTGCCAGCAGCGAGCGGGGCCCATACAATGAGCAGTTCTTC
>TRBJ1-2|TRBV29-1|-|-
CRVEEGSGELGGYTF
TGCCGCGTTGAAGAAGGATCGGGGGAGTTGGGGGGCTACACCTTC
>TRBJ1-1|TRBV6-5|-|-
CASSWGTGRTEAFF
TGTGCCAGCAGTTGGGGGACCGGGAGGACTGAAGCTTTCTTT
>TRBJ1-2|TRBV3-1/TRBV3-2|-|-
CASSPLTANYGYTF
TGTGCCAGCAGTCCTCTGACAGCTAACTATGGCTACACCTTC
>TRBJ1-2|TRBV12-5|-|TRBD1
CASGPLTGGLDGYTF
TGTGCTAGTGGTCCGCTGACAGGGGGCCTCGATGGCTACACCTTC
>TRBJ2-1|TRBV7-9|-|TRBD2
CASSDLTSGGANEQFF
TGTGCCAGCAGCGACCTGACTAGCGGGGGGGCAAATGAGCAGTTCTTC
>TRBJ1-5|TRBV19|-|-
CASSPRQLDQPQHF
TGTGCCAGTAGTCCACGACAGCTTGATCAGCCCCAGCATTTT